Following are 12 T cell receptor beta chains from one sample sequenced in a study of T cell responses to AZD1222 COVID-19 vaccine. Sequencing was performed with immunoSEQ multiplex PCR; in TCRdb, only in-frame clones are kept and a portion is missing. The table includes 45,000 or so clones, roughly 88% detected once. The starting material was peripheral blood, obtained 28 days after the second AZD1222 dose. The receptors originated from an adult who received the AZD1222 COVID-19 vaccine.

The J gene is TRBJ1-1, the V gene TRBV18, with a possible D match to TRBD1 (6 bases). This CDR3 comprises 15 residues. Deletions cut 2 bases from V and 0 bases from J, with 10 bases between. Per germline, CDR1 KGHSH and CDR2 LQKENI. The CDR3, as DNA: TGTGCCAGCTCACCAGGACAGCTCATGAACACTGAAGCTTTCTTT. The encoded protein is CASSPGQLMNTEAFF.

This CDR3 reads CASSFTGDTEAFF. CDR3 coding DNA: TGCGCCAGCAGCTTCACAGGGGACACTGAAGCTTTCTTT. This sequence joins TRBV5-1 and TRBJ1-1, with 7 bases fitting TRBD1. This CDR3 has 13 residues. Germline V gene sequence: CDR1 SGHRS, CDR2 YFSETQ. V shed 2 bases, J shed 3 bases, and the junction held 1 base outside the gene matches.

The gene calls are TRBV10-2 and TRBJ2-3; 12 bases agree with TRBD2. J lost 4 bases, V lost 3 bases, and 8 bases had no gene match. Germline lookup yields CDR1 WSHSY and CDR2 SAAADI. The CDR3 has 17 amino acids. The CDR3 sequence is CASSERLAGVGADTQYF. CDR3 sequence (DNA): TGCGCCAGCAGTGAAAGACTAGCGGGGGTGGGAGCAGATACGCAGTATTTT.

This chain uses TRBV19 with TRBJ1-5, with D maybe TRBD1 (6 bases). Germline V gene sequence: CDR1 LNHDA, CDR2 SQIVND (reference sequence). Trimming took off 7 bases at V and 1 base at J, with 14 bases between the two ends. The CDR3 spans 15 residues. This CDR3 reads CASTLVGGSNQPQHF. Written as DNA, the CDR3 is TGTGCCAGTACCCTGGTAGGGGGAAGCAATCAGCCCCAGCATTTT.

The chain combines TRBV6-5 with TRBJ1-6; D gene unclear. V lost 7 bases and J 8 bases, leaving 18 bases between the germline ends. The CDR3 contains 15 residues. Germline-derived CDR1 and CDR2 are MNHEY and SVGAGI. In DNA form, the CDR3 reads TGTGCCAGCACCTACGCCGGGCCACGGGATTCACCCCTCCACTTT. Amino acids: CASTYAGPRDSPLHF.

DNA for the CDR3: TGTGCCAGCAGCCTCACCCGGGACAGGGCAAACGAGCAGTACTTC. It codes for CASSLTRDRANEQYF. The rearrangement uses TRBV7-9 and TRBJ2-7; 9 bases align to TRBD1. The CDR3 spans 15 residues. V shed 5 bases and J 5 bases; nucleotides not matched to a gene: 10. The germline gives CDR1 SEHNR, CDR2 FQNEAQ (reference sequence).

This chain uses TRBV7-2 with TRBJ1-2; TRBD1 matches 10 bases. With 1 base clipped from V and 8 bases from J, the junction kept 4 bases outside the gene matches. The CDR3 length is 14 residues. Per germline, CDR1 SGHTA and CDR2 FQGNSA. The DNA for the CDR3 is TGTGCCAGCAGCTTAGGGGACAGGGGAGTAGGCTACACCTTC. Translation gives CASSLGDRGVGYTF.

The chain uses TRBV24-1 and TRBJ1-2; unclear D gene. Germline V lookup: CDR1 KGHDR, CDR2 SFDVKD. This CDR3 has 16 residues. Trimming removed 1 base at V and 0 bases at J, with 11 bases between. The CDR3 coding sequence is TGTGCCACCAGTGATTTAACAGTCCACTCTAACTATGGCTACACCTTC. Translation gives CATSDLTVHSNYGYTF.

V is TRBV6-1 and J is TRBJ1-2; no reliable D call. From germline, CDR1 is MNHNS and CDR2 SASEGT. V shed 1 base and J shed 5 bases, with 11 bases lying between them. The length of the CDR3 is 14 residues. CDR3 in DNA: TGTGCCAGCAGTGAAGTAAGGCGAGAATATGGCTACACCTTC. Its translation: CASSEVRREYGYTF.

This rearrangement joins TRBV6-2 or TRBV6-3 to TRBJ1-2, with 7 bases that match TRBD1. Germline assignment: CDR1 MNHEY and CDR2 SVGEGT. After removal of 2 bases from V and 7 bases from J, the junction contained 10 bases not matched to a gene. The CDR3 covers 15 residues. CDR3: CASSYGDRVIPGYTF. CDR3 coding DNA: TGTGCCAGCAGTTACGGAGACAGGGTTATCCCTGGCTACACCTTC.

This rearrangement joins TRBV30 to TRBJ1-2; 11 bases align to TRBD1. CDR1 GTSNPN and CDR2 SVGIG come from the germline V gene (reference sequence). The junction had 8 bases not matched to a gene; V was cut back by 3 bases and J by 2 bases. The CDR3 is 16 amino acids. CDR3 amino acids: CAWRLAGTGGNYGYTF. The CDR3 region has the DNA TGTGCCTGGAGGCTAGCGGGGACAGGGGGAAACTATGGCTACACCTTC.

The rearrangement joins TRBV5-1 to TRBJ1-4; maybe TRBD1 (5 bases). This CDR3 spans 18 amino acids. The germline V and J ends were trimmed by 4 bases and 0 bases, with 19 bases remaining between them. Germline lookup yields CDR1 SGHRS and CDR2 YFSETQ. CDR3 sequence reads: CASSGTPQLFATNEKLFF. CDR3 nucleotide sequence: TGCGCCAGCAGCGGGACGCCTCAGCTTTTCGCAACTAATGAAAAACTGTTTTTT.